This paragraph reports one TCR beta chain. The data originate from a study of glioma-infiltrating T cells after dendritic cell vaccination. Study context: Three intradermal dendritic cell vaccine injections were given every two weeks.

Amplification used 60 V beta primers and 13 J beta primers. The assay was immunoSEQ multiplex PCR, and TCRdb's table has in-frame clones only and misses some. Among about 73,000 clones listed, approximately 80% were seen once. Isocitrate dehydrogenase mutation was absent in all glioblastoma patients. CDR1 is GTSNPN and CDR2 is SVGIG in the germline V gene (reference sequence). The CDR3 covers 14 residues. Trimming cost V 0 bases and J 4 bases; bases outside gene matches: 5. The TCR comes from a human donor with glioblastoma. The gene calls are TRBV30 and TRBJ2-5, with 7 bases fitting TRBD2. The specimen was blood, collected before dendritic cell vaccination. CDR3 bases: TGTGCCTGGAGTGTGGCGGGGGTGGGAGAGACCCAGTACTTC. Its translation is CAWSVAGVGETQYF.